This is a list of T cell receptor beta chains from one sample in a study of blood T cell repertoires in COVID-19. Sequencing was performed with immunoSEQ multiplex PCR; in TCRdb, only in-frame clones are kept and a portion is missing. The sample lists some 50,000 clones, 90% occurring once. Sequencing was carried out using peripheral blood. The receptors shown here come from a man aged 40-50 years with acute or convalescent COVID-19. Each CDR3 is given without its conserved first and last residue. D genes are given only for firm matches.

d_call,v_call,j_call,cdr3_aa
TRBD1,TRBV19,TRBJ1-2,ASSRGQGPTNYGYT
-,TRBV5-6,TRBJ1-2,ASSRRRGSGVEGYYGYT
-,TRBV21-1,TRBJ2-2,ASSKAWTSGRGGELF
TRBD2,TRBV5-1,TRBJ2-7,ASSLNSGTYEQY
-,TRBV27,TRBJ1-1,ASSSLTAEAF
-,TRBV30,TRBJ2-7,AWRDGGYTYEQY
-,TRBV5-1,TRBJ2-1,ASSQGGAGAYNEQF
TRBD2,TRBV7-4,TRBJ2-7,ASSSPWGETSGFSSHYEQY
-,TRBV7-2,TRBJ2-7,ASSGDIYEQY
-,TRBV11-2,TRBJ2-7,ASSLSGYEQY
-,TRBV5-1,TRBJ1-4,ASRPGQPNPATNEKLF
TRBD2,TRBV6-5,TRBJ2-7,ASRTGTSGSYEQY
-,TRBV27,TRBJ1-6,ASSLGADSRNSPLH
-,TRBV19,TRBJ2-1,ASSIVAYNEQF
-,TRBV5-8,TRBJ1-1,ASSLVAGLTEAF
-,TRBV7-9,TRBJ1-2,ASSQAHGSGYT
TRBD2,TRBV27,TRBJ2-1,ASGSGTQSREQF
-,TRBV5-1,TRBJ1-5,ASSLGGGNQPQH
TRBD2,TRBV6-1,TRBJ2-1,ASSVGGLAGTTYNEQF
TRBD1,TRBV6-5,TRBJ2-7,ASSYQTGSYEQY
-,TRBV12-3/TRBV12-4,TRBJ1-1,ASRISGNTEAF
TRBD1,TRBV6-5,TRBJ2-7,ARDRQGSDEQY
-,TRBV6-2/TRBV6-3,TRBJ2-5,ASSYSIRGGRQETQY
-,TRBV7-2,TRBJ2-2,ASSPWGQGRELF
-,TRBV5-1,TRBJ2-5,ASSLSLAETQY
TRBD2,TRBV27,TRBJ2-1,ASRRLAGGDEQF
-,TRBV7-8,TRBJ2-7,ASSSRIPYEQY
TRBD2,TRBV11-2,TRBJ2-7,ASTGMGGSSYEQY
-,TRBV6-5,TRBJ1-3,ASSQGTSSGNTIY
-,TRBV18,TRBJ2-2,ASSPPGLRDTGELF
-,TRBV5-1,TRBJ2-3,ASSSQPGADTQY
TRBD2,TRBV27,TRBJ2-5,ASSFGGIQETQY
TRBD1,TRBV7-9,TRBJ2-7,ASSQSHTGETYEQY
TRBD2,TRBV4-1,TRBJ2-2,ASSRGTSGGSTGELF
-,TRBV6-5,TRBJ1-5,ASRTSGGANQPQH
TRBD1,TRBV5-4,TRBJ1-5,ASSFGTGQGSNQPQH
TRBD2,TRBV10-2,TRBJ2-1,ASSRTSGSYNEQF
TRBD1,TRBV28,TRBJ1-6,ASSPTGQGNSPLH
TRBD1,TRBV25-1,TRBJ1-6,ASTPTGQGDSPLH
TRBD2,TRBV5-4,TRBJ2-7,ASSSGALAGDSEQY
TRBD1,TRBV6-5,TRBJ1-5,ASSSRGTLNQPQH
TRBD2,TRBV7-7,TRBJ2-1,ASSPSGNNEQF
TRBD1,TRBV27,TRBJ1-5,ASRSTGGRHQPQH
TRBD2,TRBV7-2,TRBJ2-5,ASSPTSGRLETQY
TRBD2,TRBV28,TRBJ2-3,ASSLRGLVQVTQY
-,TRBV19,TRBJ2-3,ASSIVEEARADTQY
-,TRBV4-1,TRBJ1-2,ASSLSTWAGDGYT
TRBD2,TRBV5-1,TRBJ2-2,ASSRGLAGVGNTGELF
-,TRBV7-2,TRBJ1-1,ASSLPVNTEAF
TRBD2,TRBV24-1,TRBJ2-1,ATSDHLLAPYSYNEQF
TRBD2,TRBV10-1,TRBJ2-1,ASSDFGGLAGSFNEQF